This entry features one TCR beta chain sequence. Its target is unknown. Libraries were prepared by immunoSEQ multiplex PCR; TCRdb keeps only in-frame clonotypes and omits some of them. There are just over 35,000 clones in the sample; around 80% occur only once, and over 20% lies in the top ten. This specimen comes from a study of OX40 agonist ivuxolimab in advanced cancers. The overall study: Patients took ivuxolimab, an agonistic anti-OX40 (CD134) antibody. General observations from the study: Averaging showed that CD8+ T cells had more expanded clones than CD4+ did. Some of the lowest clonal expansion was seen in partial responders at 0.1-3.0 mg/kg.

The receptor was derived from an adult with an advanced solid tumor such as melanoma, head and neck, liver or kidney cancer. Sequenced here: CD4+ or CD8+ T cells sorted from blood, sampled in a trial of the OX40 agonist ivuxolimab.

CDR3 coding DNA: TGCGCCAGCAGCTCCGGGACAGGGGTCTACAATGAGCAGTTCTTC. Protein sequence: CASSSGTGVYNEQFF. The V gene is TRBV5-1, the J gene TRBJ2-1; 10 positions match TRBD1. The germline V gene encodes CDR1 SGHRS and CDR2 YFSETQ. The CDR3 sequence is 15 residues long. V shed 3 bases and J 3 bases; nucleotides not matched to a gene: 3.